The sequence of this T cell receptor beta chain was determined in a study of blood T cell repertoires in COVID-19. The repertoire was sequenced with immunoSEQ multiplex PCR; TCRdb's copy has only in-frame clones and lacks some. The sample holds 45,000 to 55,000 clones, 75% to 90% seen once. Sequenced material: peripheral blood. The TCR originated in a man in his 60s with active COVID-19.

In DNA, the CDR3 is TGTGCCAGCAGCTTACTACAGGACAGCTCTGGAAACACCATATATTTT. This encodes CASSLLQDSSGNTIYF. The gene calls are TRBV7-6 and TRBJ1-3, with D possibly being TRBD1 (6 bases). Deletions cut 2 bases from V and 0 bases from J, with 11 bases between. Per germline, CDR1 SGHVS and CDR2 FNYEAQ. This CDR3 has 16 amino acids.